The clone carrying this T cell receptor (beta chain) was recorded a few times. Its specificity is unknown. These data come from a study of T cells after yellow fever vaccination. Study observations and caveats: Researchers report a weaker secondary response that nonetheless peaked faster, day 5 versus 15.

This CDR3 is built from 12 residues. The V and J ends lost 6 bases and 6 bases respectively, with 11 bases between them. UMIs were added to TCR cDNA along with a universal primer site when it was made by 5'RACE template switching. TCRdb reprocessed the 5' RACE reads via MiXCR and lists one record per CDR3 protein. The sample lists hundreds of thousands of distinct CDR3 sequences; more than 3% were seen once. Sequenced here: PBMCs, sampled on the day of the yellow fever booster vaccination. This TCR was sampled from a man younger than 35 who received the YFV17D yellow fever vaccine. The chain couples TRBV12-3 or TRBV12-4 to TRBJ1-1; possible D gene TRBD1, 5 bases. DNA of the CDR3: TGTGCCAGCAGCCTATGGGGCGCTGAAGCTTTCTTT. Protein: CASSLWGAEAFF.